Presented here are 20 T cell receptor beta chains from one specimen sequenced in a study of blood T cell repertoires in COVID-19. Assay used: immunoSEQ multiplex PCR; TCRdb lists only in-frame clones, some missing. The sample has some 220,000 clones; approximately 81% are singletons. The sequenced material came from peripheral blood. The source is a woman aged 55-75 years who had recovered from COVID-19.

This clone appeared a few times. The chain has TRBV2 and TRBJ1-1; D possibly corresponds to TRBD1 (5 bases). V dropped 5 bases and J dropped 10 bases, with 14 bases sitting between them. Germline CDR1 is SNHLY and CDR2 is FYNNEI. CDR3 length equals 12 residues. The DNA for the CDR3 is TGTGCCAGCAGTAGACAGCCCTTCGGAGCTTTCTTT. As protein: CASSRQPFGAFF.

This clone was observed a few times. The chain is built from TRBV10-2 and TRBJ1-1; D is ambiguous. The V and J ends lost 2 bases and 3 bases respectively, with 19 bases between them. The CDR3 spans 17 residues. CDR1 is WSHSY and CDR2 is SAAADI in the germline V gene. In DNA form, the CDR3 reads TGCGCCAGCAGTGAGACTCCCTGGAGCGGGAGGCACACTGAAGCTTTCTTT. Amino acid sequence: CASSETPWSGRHTEAFF.

This chain uses TRBV15 with TRBJ2-1; 7 positions agree with TRBD2. CDR1 and CDR2 from the germline V gene are LNHNV and YYDKDF (reference sequence). Trimming cost V 3 bases and J 7 bases; bases outside gene matches: 6. The CDR3 loop spans 14 amino acids. CDR3 in DNA: TGTGCCACCAGCAGTGGGGGGGGGTGGAATGAGCAGTTCTTC. The encoded protein is CATSSGGGWNEQFF.

The chain links TRBV30 to TRBJ1-2, with a possible D match to TRBD1 (5 bases). Trimming left V 0 bases short and J 8 bases short, with 13 bases between. This CDR3 spans 13 amino acids. Looked up from germline, CDR1 is GTSNPN and CDR2 is SVGIG (reference sequence). CDR3 region: CAWSVGLKGGYTF. The DNA for the CDR3 is TGTGCCTGGAGTGTGGGGCTGAAGGGGGGCTACACCTTC.

This chain uses TRBV28 with TRBJ2-7, with 10 bases that match TRBD2. Germline CDR1 is MDHEN and CDR2 is SYDVKM. V lost 5 bases, J lost 0 bases, and 1 base stayed unmatched. This CDR3 spans 14 amino acids. Here the CDR3 DNA reads TGTGCCAGCAGTAGGACTAGCGGCTCCTACGAGCAGTACTTC. This gives the protein CASSRTSGSYEQYF.

This chain joins TRBV9 and TRBJ2-7; 9 bases are a match to TRBD2. CDR1 is SGDLS and CDR2 is YYNGEE in the germline V gene. This CDR3 spans 16 amino acids. V lost 0 bases, J lost 2 bases, and 6 bases stayed unmatched. The CDR3 reads CASSVASGNPPYEQYF. DNA for the CDR3: TGTGCCAGCAGCGTAGCTAGCGGGAATCCCCCCTACGAGCAGTACTTC.

This chain joins TRBV7-2 and TRBJ1-2; D is ambiguous. CDR3 size: 15 residues. Germline V gives CDR1 SGHTA, CDR2 FQGNSA. V dropped 1 base and J dropped 7 bases, with 16 bases sitting between them. CDR3 amino acids: CASSLGEGFRAGYTF. In DNA form, the CDR3 reads TGTGCCAGCAGCTTAGGGGAGGGTTTTAGGGCTGGCTACACCTTC.

The chain recombines TRBV28 with TRBJ2-2; D is unresolved. Germline V CDR1 and CDR2: MDHEN, SYDVKM. This CDR3 comprises 16 residues. V lost 1 base to trimming and J lost 0 bases, with 9 bases between them. This CDR3 reads CASSLLAAPNTGELFF. Written as DNA, the CDR3 is TGTGCCAGCAGTTTATTGGCTGCCCCGAACACCGGGGAGCTGTTTTTT.

This chain links TRBV6-4 with TRBJ2-2; D possibly corresponds to TRBD1 (5 bases). The V and J ends lost 0 bases and 3 bases respectively, with 11 bases between them. The CDR3 spans 16 residues. Germline CDR1 reads MRHNA; CDR2 reads SNTAGT. In nucleotides, the CDR3 is TGTGCCAGCAGTGACTCCGCAGGGCCCTACACCGGGGAGCTGTTTTTT. Translating gives CASSDSAGPYTGELFF.

This rearrangement joins TRBV6-2 or TRBV6-3 to TRBJ1-2; possible D gene TRBD1, 5 bases. Germline V lookup: CDR1 MNHEY, CDR2 SVGEGT. Trimming removed 2 bases at V and 4 bases at J, with 8 bases between. This CDR3 is built from 13 residues. CDR3 loop: CASSYHRFYGYTF. As DNA, the CDR3 is TGTGCCAGCAGTTACCACAGGTTCTATGGCTACACCTTC.

This chain links TRBV5-3 with TRBJ2-5; no definite D call. TRBV5-3 is an ORF, with its function uncertain. Trimming took off 2 bases at V and 3 bases at J, with 11 bases between the two ends. The CDR3 extends over 14 amino acids. CDR3 region: CARSFLGLEETQYF. The CDR3 DNA follows: TGTGCCAGAAGCTTCCTGGGCCTCGAAGAGACCCAGTACTTC.

This clone is deemed medium-sized (0.01 to 0.1%). The chain employs TRBV10-3 and TRBJ2-5; the match to TRBD1 covers 8 bases. The germline CDR1 and CDR2 sequences are ENHRY and SYGVKD. The junction had 6 bases not matched to a gene; V was cut back by 8 bases and J by 4 bases. The CDR3 runs to 13 residues. The CDR3 sequence is CAIPDRVGETQYF. In DNA, the CDR3 is TGTGCCATCCCGGACAGGGTCGGAGAGACCCAGTACTTC.

V and J are TRBV30 and TRBJ1-2, with D perhaps TRBD1 (5 bases). Germline-derived CDR1 and CDR2 are GTSNPN and SVGIG (reference sequence). V lost 8 bases and J 4 bases, leaving 17 bases between the germline ends. The CDR3 runs 13 residues. The CDR3, as DNA: TGTGCCCTTAGACCCCCGGGGGGCTATGGCTACACCTTC. This gives the protein CALRPPGGYGYTF.

This clone was seen a single time. The chain carries TRBV19 and TRBJ2-1; 9 bases map to TRBD2. The CDR3 length is 17 residues. Losses at the gene ends were 0 bases for V and 4 bases for J; bases not matched to a gene: 7. Germline-derived CDR1 and CDR2 are LNHDA and SQIVND (reference sequence). The CDR3, as DNA: TGTGCCAGTAGTATAGATAAGGCTAGCGGGGTGTACAATGAGCAGTTCTTC. Amino acids: CASSIDKASGVYNEQFF.

This clone appeared once. The CDR3 region is CASSLSGESTEAFF. In DNA, the CDR3 is TGTGCCAGCAGCTTATCAGGGGAGTCTACTGAAGCTTTCTTT. This chain joins TRBV5-4 and TRBJ1-1; tentative D call: TRBD1 (6 bases). Germline assignment: CDR1 SGHNT and CDR2 YYREEE (reference sequence). The V and J ends lost 2 bases and 5 bases respectively, with 13 bases between them. CDR3 length: 14 amino acids.

The chain employs TRBV5-4 and TRBJ2-7; D possibly corresponds to TRBD2 (6 bases). The germline V gene encodes CDR1 SGHNT and CDR2 YYREEE (reference sequence). CDR3 length equals 14 residues. Trimming cost V 2 bases and J 2 bases, with 11 bases left between them. Here the CDR3 reads CASSLGGVTYEQYF. For the CDR3, the DNA is TGTGCCAGCAGCTTAGGCGGGGTAACCTACGAGCAGTACTTC.

The J gene is TRBJ1-4, the V gene TRBV6-5; 7 bases are shared with TRBD1. This CDR3 is built from 15 residues. Germline assignment: CDR1 MNHEY and CDR2 SVGAGI. Unmatched junction bases numbered 12, after V lost 7 bases and J lost 7 bases. CDR3 protein: CASTRNRGKGEKLFF. CDR3 in DNA: TGTGCCAGCACCAGAAACAGGGGAAAAGGTGAAAAACTGTTTTTT.

This chain joins TRBV4-1 and TRBJ2-2; D perhaps matches TRBD1 (6 bases). V was pared by 3 bases and J by 4 bases, with 15 bases between. CDR1 is MGHRA, CDR2 YSYEKL, per germline. CDR3 length equals 16 residues. CDR3 amino acids: CASSHHRVRGTGELFF. The CDR3 region has the DNA TGCGCCAGCAGCCACCACAGGGTCAGGGGCACCGGGGAGCTGTTTTTT.

The V call is TRBV19, the J call TRBJ1-2, with D possibly being TRBD1 (6 bases). Germline CDR1 reads LNHDA; CDR2 reads SQIVND (reference sequence). The CDR3 is 13 residues long. Trimming shortened V by 5 bases and J by 2 bases, and 9 bases separated the two germline ends. CDR3 DNA: TGTGCCAGTAGTGCCGACAGGAACTATGGCTACACCTTC. Translation: CASSADRNYGYTF.

This chain links TRBV6-1 with TRBJ1-2, with D possibly TRBD1 on 6 matching bases. The germline CDR1 and CDR2 sequences are MNHNS and SASEGT. The CDR3 runs 11 residues. Deletions cut 10 bases from V and 4 bases from J, with 10 bases between. The CDR3 reads CATRTAYGYTF. In DNA, the CDR3 is TGTGCCACTCGGACAGCCTATGGCTACACCTTC.